The source of this T cell receptor beta chain is a study of cytomegalovirus exposure and HLA in healthy donors (dated by TCRdb to about 2017). Notes on the research overall: According to an earlier analysis of several hundred of the donors, about 170 million T cells yielded 117 million unique TCR beta sequences and 276 Gb of sequence data. Approximately 310 gigabases of sequencing data and approximately 85 million unique TCR sequences were included in an early release covering roughly 700 HLA-typed donors. Of the roughly 400 genotyped donors, 65% to 90% fell in the genetic ancestry cluster associated with self-reported Caucasian donors. The study aimed to test whether signatures of past pathogen exposure could be identified by cataloging public T cell receptors. The study used immunosequencing to profile the T cell repertoires of more than 650 subjects and linked those repertoires to cytomegalovirus serostatus. In addition to the first cohort of approximately 670 subjects, a separate validation cohort of 100 to 150 different subjects was used. High-throughput TCR immunosequencing, statistical association of individual TCRs with disease status, and machine learning were combined to predict cytomegalovirus infection status. In a later analysis, previously published TCR beta repertoires from 600 to 850 donors were re-analyzed and high-resolution HLA genotyping was added so that TCR occurrence patterns could be studied. The later analysis used no new phenotypic data to find candidate immune exposures, relying instead on TCR beta sequences and their occurrence across donors. To decide whether each TCR beta V gene segment behaved as functional or pseudogenic, an earlier analysis of approximately 600 of the donors relied on high-throughput TCR beta sequencing. Alongside the repertoire data, information on donor age, sex, ethnicity and CMV serostatus was compiled. A later genetic analysis took genome-wide SNP genotypes for about 65% of the roughly 670 donors and used that subset as a discovery cohort. Every discovery cohort repertoire had been produced on one sequencing platform. Both class I and class II loci were covered by HLA typing, at four-digit resolution. Typing coverage differed by locus: A, B, C, DRB1 and DQB1 were typed in roughly 620-640 donors, DQA1 in about 500, DPA1 in approximately 600, and DPB1 in just under 480. A few DR-DQ haplotypes were treated as single units for association and clustering because of strong linkage in the cohort. Among some 400 genotyped donors of the cohort, an average of about 240,000 unique TCR beta nucleotide sequences was sequenced per donor, of which roughly 18% were non-productive.

The CDR3 has 14 amino acids, counting the end cysteine and phenylalanine. This entry keeps only the CDR3 DNA: 42 bases, framed from base 1. CDR1 and CDR2 are read off the germline V gene as SGHRS and YFSETQ. Trimming leaves V shorter by 4 bases and J shorter by 0 bases, with the junction holding 1 base beyond the gene matches. Study-level results and caveats: The study listed 150 to 200 TCR beta chains as associated with cytomegalovirus. The sequencing pipeline was judged likely to have produced a cluster of highly shared sequence variants as a technical artifact. Specific HLA alleles were associated with about 17,000 TCR beta sequences at a false discovery rate of 0.05 in a later analysis. According to a later analysis, TCR association rates differed among HLA loci, with DRB1 alleles showing the most associated TCRs and HLA-C alleles showing the fewest. While some public TCRs were present in many individuals, most TCR sequences turned up only very rarely across donors. HLA typing was unavailable for some donors at each locus, so association tests used only the typed subset. V-gene and J-gene trimming of TCR beta chains was associated with a missense DCLRE1C variant in a later genetic analysis, and the association was replicated in an independent cohort. According to a later genetic analysis, donors in an Asian-associated ancestry cluster had fewer N-insertions in productive TCRs than the roughly 700-donor mean. A later analysis found that HLA-associated TCR beta chains were more clonally expanded and had lower generation probabilities than equally common non-associated chains. The 87-base-pair reads could not distinguish some IMGT-functional V segments, including TRBV6-2 and TRBV6-3, so those segments were excluded. Presence/absence analyses assumed roughly uniform sequencing depth across donors, an assumption that may not hold. It was suggested by the authors that the approach could potentially be generalized to other disease states and immunological phenotypes. In an earlier analysis of around 500 of the donors, most TCR beta V segments appeared in productive rearrangements about 90% or about 30% of the time, broadly matching IMGT annotations. Correlated functional status among segregating V segments might be attributable to linkage disequilibrium, but an unknown experimental factor could not be ruled out. CMV serostatus was the only immune exposure information available for the cohort. In vitro tests confirmed that three of the cytomegalovirus-associated TCR beta chains recognize cytomegalovirus antigens. Only TCR beta chains were sequenced in this cohort, and the absence of alpha or paired-chain data limited detectable features. The classifier was reported to diagnose cytomegalovirus status with high specificity and sensitivity in both the original and validation cohorts. Roughly 17 rarely observed V segments, including chromosome 9 orphons, were excluded from the earlier analysis of just under 600 of the donors because counts were too low. In a later analysis, several top co-occurrence clusters were reported to appear linked to parvovirus B19, influenza, CMV and Epstein-Barr virus. A later analysis found that most CMV-associated TCR beta chains appeared HLA-restricted, with HLA associations seemingly driven largely by CMV exposure. When HLA alleles, especially DR and DQ, strongly co-occurred, attributing TCR associations to individual alleles was difficult. A further reported finding was that TCR beta sequences accurately predicted the HLA-A and HLA-B alleles for most subjects in the first cohort.

Receptors were amplified or captured by the immunoSEQ multiplex PCR assay. For the multiplex PCR, a mixture combining 60 forward primers for TCR Vbeta segments and 13 reverse primers for TCR Jbeta segments was used. The CDR3 region of rearranged TCR beta genes was amplified from genomic DNA with a multiplex PCR assay. The Illumina HiSeq System was used to sequence the amplified TCR beta libraries as 87-base-pair reads. The authors' analysis ran thus. A later analysis counted tens of millions of unique TCR beta chains across the 666 repertoires, and roughly 10 million of these chains were shared by at least two donors. To remove PCR and sequencing errors, raw reads were error-corrected and collapsed into unique sequences using a nearest-neighbor algorithm that merged closely related sequences. To assign V, D and J gene segments, CDR3 sequences were aligned to IMGT reference sequences. For a sequence to be retained, at least a six-nucleotide match to both a V gene segment and a J gene segment was required. A rearrangement was called productive if the CDR3 had no stop codons and remained in frame with V and J, and every other rearrangement was called non-productive. Following IMGT convention, CDR3 was defined as the stretch from the second conserved V-encoded cysteine up to the conserved J-encoded phenylalanine. The earlier analysis of 500 to 650 of the donors excluded any sequence lacking an unambiguous match to a single V gene segment. An earlier analysis of almost 600 of the donors classified V segments as functional when productive rearrangements were above 56.7% and as segregating when the standard deviation between donors was above 5%. A statistical classification framework was developed to diagnose cytomegalovirus status using the catalog of TCR beta chain sequences. A later analysis assigned V and J genes by comparing TCR nucleotide sequences with IMGT/GENE-DB human TR gene sequences. In a later analysis, CDR3 sequences and most-parsimonious VDJ recombination scenarios were assigned using the TCRdist pipeline. A later analysis defined each TCR beta chain by its CDR3 amino acid sequence plus V-gene family, and excluded reads lacking a unique V-gene family. As a way to deal with suspected cross-contamination and a sequencing artifact, a later analysis dropped 500 to 700 nucleotide sequences that were highly shared and had low generation probability. A later analysis calculated a clonal expansion index for each public chain from normalized within-repertoire ranks of inferred template counts. A later analysis computed generation probabilities with a VDJ recombination model fitted to out-of-frame rearrangements, and checked the results against IGoR. In a later analysis, TCR-TCR, TCR-HLA and TCR-CMV co-occurrence was scored with hypergeometric tests, and a repertoire-size bias correction was applied to TCR pairs. To estimate false discovery rates, a later analysis permuted the HLA or CMV assignments 20 times. A later analysis grouped co-occurring TCRs with DBSCAN, adding TCRdist sequence similarity when clustering within HLA-allele-positive subsets. For co-occurrence clustering, repertoires with fewer than 30,000 or more than 120,000 public chains were excluded, along with five repertoires with anomalous nucleotide sharing. TCRdb took over this immuneACCESS table, retaining in-frame rearrangements with V and J assigned. Such tables are incomplete; in checked studies, under half of the missing clones stem from an unresolved V gene, and the remainder is unexplained. The V and J calls and clone size were taken over from that table, and D and trimming were inferred from the DNA. This sample holds around 210,000 clones; around 77% were observed only once. Just under 3% of the sample lies in the top ten.

The cohort comprised 550 to 700 healthy bone marrow donors. At the time of sampling, every cohort member was nominally healthy, though immune exposures that went unrecorded were likely present. The donor tested CMV seronegative, placing the donor among the approximately 360 seronegative members of the cohort. A peripheral blood sample was collected from each donor, and TCR beta sequencing was performed on peripheral blood mononuclear cells. The Qiagen DNeasy Blood Extraction Kit was used to extract genomic DNA from the blood cell samples. This clone was picked up a small number of times. Its recognized antigen is unknown. No qualities accompany the bases; no much larger clone lies one base away. The same CDR3 is also encoded by other DNA sequences in this sample.

Specimen: PBMCs. This receptor was obtained from a woman between 25 and 40 years old in good health and CMV-seronegative. The rearrangement combines TRBV5-1 with TRBJ2-3; the junction holds 8 bases that match TRBD2. The sequence in DNA is TGCGCCAGCAGCCGGGGGGGCAGCACAGATACGCAGTATTTT. Translated, this gives CASSRGGSTDTQYF.